This T cell receptor beta chain came from a study of cytomegalovirus exposure and HLA in healthy donors. The CDR3 has 14 residues. Germline values: CDR1 GTSNPN, CDR2 SVGIG (reference sequence). V lost 3 bases and J 2 bases, leaving 13 bases between the germline ends. 60 Vbeta and 13 Jbeta primers were used in PCR. Profiled with immunoSEQ multiplex PCR; TCRdb holds only in-frame clones, not every one. This sample has some 90,000 clones; over 75% occur once, and the top ten carry 4.4%. On this clone itself: Antigen unknown.

Study-wide findings and caveats: A previous analysis found most TCR beta V segments productive roughly 87% or roughly 30% of the time. The authors listed 150 to 200 TCR beta chains as cytomegalovirus-associated. Compared with the approximately 680-donor mean, an Asian-associated ancestry cluster reportedly had fewer N-insertions, according to a later analysis. Being indistinguishable, some V segments were excluded, TRBV6-2 and TRBV6-3 among them.

The gene calls are TRBV30 and TRBJ1-1; perhaps TRBD1 as D (5 bases). This sequence originates from a male donor in good health and CMV-seropositive. Sequenced input: PBMCs. CDR3 residues: CAWRWGGVNTEAFF. The CDR3 bases are TGTGCCTGGAGATGGGGAGGGGTTAACACTGAAGCTTTCTTT. The variable domain in full, completed from reference TRBV30 and TRBJ1-1, reads SQTIHQWPATLVQPVGSPLSLECTVEGTSNPNLYWYRQAAGRGLQLLFYSVGIGQISSEVPQNLSASRPQDRQFILSSKKLLLSDSGFYLCAWRWGGVNTEAFFGQGTRLTVV.